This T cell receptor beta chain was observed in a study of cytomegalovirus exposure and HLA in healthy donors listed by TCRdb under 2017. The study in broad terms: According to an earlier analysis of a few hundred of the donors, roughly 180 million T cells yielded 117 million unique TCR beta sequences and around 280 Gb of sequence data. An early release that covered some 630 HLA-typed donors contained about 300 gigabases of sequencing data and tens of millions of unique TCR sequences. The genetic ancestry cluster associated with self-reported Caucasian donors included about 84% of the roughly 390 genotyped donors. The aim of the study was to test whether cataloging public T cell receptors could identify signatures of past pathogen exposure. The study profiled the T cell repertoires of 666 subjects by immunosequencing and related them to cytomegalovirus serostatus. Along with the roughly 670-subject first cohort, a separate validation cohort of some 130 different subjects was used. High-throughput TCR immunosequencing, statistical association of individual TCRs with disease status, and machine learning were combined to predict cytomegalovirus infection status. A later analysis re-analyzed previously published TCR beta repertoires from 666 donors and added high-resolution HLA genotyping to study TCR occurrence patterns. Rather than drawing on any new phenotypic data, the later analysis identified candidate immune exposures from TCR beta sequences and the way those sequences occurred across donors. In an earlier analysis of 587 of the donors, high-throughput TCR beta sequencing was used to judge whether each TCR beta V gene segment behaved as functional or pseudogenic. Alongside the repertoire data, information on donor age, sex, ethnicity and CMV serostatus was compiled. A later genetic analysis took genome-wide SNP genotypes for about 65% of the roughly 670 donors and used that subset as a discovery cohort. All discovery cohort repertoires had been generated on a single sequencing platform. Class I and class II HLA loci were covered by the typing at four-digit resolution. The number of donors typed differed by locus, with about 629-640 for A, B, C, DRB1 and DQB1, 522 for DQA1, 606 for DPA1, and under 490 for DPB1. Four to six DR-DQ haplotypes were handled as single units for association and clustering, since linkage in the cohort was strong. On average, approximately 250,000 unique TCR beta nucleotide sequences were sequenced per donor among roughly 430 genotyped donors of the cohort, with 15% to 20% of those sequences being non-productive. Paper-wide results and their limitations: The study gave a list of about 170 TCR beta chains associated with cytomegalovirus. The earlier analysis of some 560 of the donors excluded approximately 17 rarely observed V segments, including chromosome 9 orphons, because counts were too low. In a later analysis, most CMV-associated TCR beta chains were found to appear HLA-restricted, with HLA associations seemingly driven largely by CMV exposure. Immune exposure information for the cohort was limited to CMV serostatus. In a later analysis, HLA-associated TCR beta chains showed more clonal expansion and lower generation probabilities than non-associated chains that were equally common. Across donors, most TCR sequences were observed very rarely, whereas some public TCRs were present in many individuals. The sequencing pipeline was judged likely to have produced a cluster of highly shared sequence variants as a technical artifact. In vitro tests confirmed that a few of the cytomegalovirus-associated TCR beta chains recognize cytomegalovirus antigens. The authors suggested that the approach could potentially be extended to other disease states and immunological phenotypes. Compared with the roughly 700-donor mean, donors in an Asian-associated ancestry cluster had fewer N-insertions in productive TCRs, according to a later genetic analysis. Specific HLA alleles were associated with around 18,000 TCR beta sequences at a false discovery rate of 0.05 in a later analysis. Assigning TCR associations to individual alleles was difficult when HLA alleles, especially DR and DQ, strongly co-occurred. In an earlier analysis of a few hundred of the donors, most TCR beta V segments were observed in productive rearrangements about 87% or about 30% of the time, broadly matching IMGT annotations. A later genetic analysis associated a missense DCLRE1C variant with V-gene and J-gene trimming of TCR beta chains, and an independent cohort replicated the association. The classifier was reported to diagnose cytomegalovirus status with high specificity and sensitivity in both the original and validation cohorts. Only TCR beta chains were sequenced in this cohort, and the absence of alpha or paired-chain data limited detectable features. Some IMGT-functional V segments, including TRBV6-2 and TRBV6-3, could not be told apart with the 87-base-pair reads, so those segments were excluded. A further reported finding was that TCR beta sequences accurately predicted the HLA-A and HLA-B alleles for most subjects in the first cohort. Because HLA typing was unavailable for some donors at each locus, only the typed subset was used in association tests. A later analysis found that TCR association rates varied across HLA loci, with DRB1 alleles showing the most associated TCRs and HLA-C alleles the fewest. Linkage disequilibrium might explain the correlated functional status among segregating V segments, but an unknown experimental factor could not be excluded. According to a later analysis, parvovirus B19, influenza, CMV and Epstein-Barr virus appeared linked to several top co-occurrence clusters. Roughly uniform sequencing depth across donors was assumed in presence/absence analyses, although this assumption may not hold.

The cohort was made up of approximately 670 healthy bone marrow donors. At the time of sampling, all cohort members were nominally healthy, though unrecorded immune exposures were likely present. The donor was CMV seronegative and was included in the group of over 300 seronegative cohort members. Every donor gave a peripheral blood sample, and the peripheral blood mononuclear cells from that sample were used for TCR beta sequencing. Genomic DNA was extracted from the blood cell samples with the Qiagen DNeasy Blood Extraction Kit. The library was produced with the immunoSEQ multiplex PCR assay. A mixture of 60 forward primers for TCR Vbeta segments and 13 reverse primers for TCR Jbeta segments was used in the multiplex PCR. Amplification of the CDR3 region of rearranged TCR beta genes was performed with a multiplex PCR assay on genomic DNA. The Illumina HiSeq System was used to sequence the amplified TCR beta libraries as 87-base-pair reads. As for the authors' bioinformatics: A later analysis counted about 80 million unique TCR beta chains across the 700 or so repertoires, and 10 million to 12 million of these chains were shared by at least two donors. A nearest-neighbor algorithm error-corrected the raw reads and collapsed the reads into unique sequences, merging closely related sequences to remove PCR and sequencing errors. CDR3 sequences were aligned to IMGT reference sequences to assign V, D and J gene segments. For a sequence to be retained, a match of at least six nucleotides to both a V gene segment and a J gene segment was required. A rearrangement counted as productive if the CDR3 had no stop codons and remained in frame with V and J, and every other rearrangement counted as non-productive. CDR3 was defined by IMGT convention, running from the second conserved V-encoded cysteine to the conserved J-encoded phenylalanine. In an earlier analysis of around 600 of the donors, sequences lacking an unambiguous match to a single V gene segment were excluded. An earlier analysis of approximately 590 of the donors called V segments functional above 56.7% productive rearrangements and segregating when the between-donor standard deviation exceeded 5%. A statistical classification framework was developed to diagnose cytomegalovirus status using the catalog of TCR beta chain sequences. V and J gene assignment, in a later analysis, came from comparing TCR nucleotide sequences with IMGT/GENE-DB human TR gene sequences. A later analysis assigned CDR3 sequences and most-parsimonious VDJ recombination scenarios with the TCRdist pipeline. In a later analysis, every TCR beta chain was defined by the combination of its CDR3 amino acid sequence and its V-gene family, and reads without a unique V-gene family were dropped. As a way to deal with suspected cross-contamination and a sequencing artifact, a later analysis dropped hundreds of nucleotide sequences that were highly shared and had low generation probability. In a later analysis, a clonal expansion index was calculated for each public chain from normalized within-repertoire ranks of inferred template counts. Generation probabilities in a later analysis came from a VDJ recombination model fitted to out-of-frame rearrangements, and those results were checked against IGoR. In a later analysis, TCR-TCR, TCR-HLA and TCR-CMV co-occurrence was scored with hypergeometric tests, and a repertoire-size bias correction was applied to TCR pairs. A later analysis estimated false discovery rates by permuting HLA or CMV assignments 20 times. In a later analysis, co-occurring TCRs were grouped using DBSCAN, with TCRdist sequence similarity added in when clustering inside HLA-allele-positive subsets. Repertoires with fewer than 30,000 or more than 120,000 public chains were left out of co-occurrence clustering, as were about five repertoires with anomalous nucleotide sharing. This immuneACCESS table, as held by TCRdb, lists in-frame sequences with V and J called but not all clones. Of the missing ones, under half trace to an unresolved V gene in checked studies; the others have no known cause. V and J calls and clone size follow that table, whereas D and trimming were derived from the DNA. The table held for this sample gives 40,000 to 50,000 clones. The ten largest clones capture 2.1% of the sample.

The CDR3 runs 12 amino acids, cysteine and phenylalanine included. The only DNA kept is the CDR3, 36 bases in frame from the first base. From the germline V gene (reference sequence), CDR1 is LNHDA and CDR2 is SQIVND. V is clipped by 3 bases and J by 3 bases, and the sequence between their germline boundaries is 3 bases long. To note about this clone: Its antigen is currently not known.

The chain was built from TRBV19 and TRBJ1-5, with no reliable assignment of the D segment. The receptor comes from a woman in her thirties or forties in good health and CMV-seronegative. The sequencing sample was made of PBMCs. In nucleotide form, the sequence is TGTGCCAGTAGTATCTACAATCAGCCCCAGCATTTT. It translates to CASSIYNQPQHF. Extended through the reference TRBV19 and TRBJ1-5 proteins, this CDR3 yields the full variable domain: DGGITQSPKYLFRKEGQNVTLSCEQNLNHDAMYWYRQDPGQGLRLIYYSQIVNDFQKGDIAEGYSVSREKKESFPLTVTSAQKNPTAFYLCASSIYNQPQHFGDGTRLSIL.